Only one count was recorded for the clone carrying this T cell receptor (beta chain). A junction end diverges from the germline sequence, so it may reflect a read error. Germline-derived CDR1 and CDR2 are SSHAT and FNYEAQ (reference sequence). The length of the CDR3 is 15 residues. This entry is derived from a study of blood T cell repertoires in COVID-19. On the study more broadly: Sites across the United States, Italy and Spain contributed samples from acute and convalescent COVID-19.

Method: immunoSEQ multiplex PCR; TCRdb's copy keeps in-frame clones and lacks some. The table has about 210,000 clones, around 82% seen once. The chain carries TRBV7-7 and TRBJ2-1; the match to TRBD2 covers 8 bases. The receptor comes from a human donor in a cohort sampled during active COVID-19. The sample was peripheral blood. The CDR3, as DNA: TGTGCTAGCAGCCTTCGGGCGGGGGGAGGCGATGAGCAGTTCTTC. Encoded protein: CASSLRAGGGDEQFF.